This T cell receptor beta chain was retrieved from a study of cytomegalovirus exposure and HLA in healthy donors. Trimming cost V 5 bases and J 4 bases, with 9 bases left between them. The CDR3 covers 13 residues. CDR1 and CDR2 (germline): MDHEN, SYDVKM. Some clones are missing from TCRdb's copy, which holds only in-frame ones; the method was immunoSEQ multiplex PCR. The sample carries around 250,000 clones, around 89% recorded once. The chain employs TRBV28 and TRBJ1-5; D is unclear. Input material: PBMCs. The receptor comes from a woman aged 18 to 35 in good health and CMV-seronegative. Here the CDR3 reads CASSPVLNQPQHF. The DNA of the CDR3 is TGTGCCAGCAGTCCCGTCCTTAATCAGCCCCAGCATTTT.